One and the same sample provided the 12 T cell receptor beta chains below, sequenced in a study of cytomegalovirus exposure and HLA in healthy donors. Amplification used 60 Vbeta primers and 13 Jbeta primers. Only in-frame clones appear in the TCRdb table, and some are missing; sequencing was by immunoSEQ multiplex PCR. Of about 190,000 clones in the sample, 65% to 85% were seen once. The source material was PBMCs. Receptors were obtained from a woman in her twenties or thirties in good health and CMV-seropositive.

This chain connects TRBV28 to TRBJ1-1, with D unresolved. This CDR3 has 11 residues. Trimming pared 5 bases from V and 6 bases from J, leaving 7 bases between. CDR1 is MDHEN and CDR2 is SYDVKM in the germline V gene. CDR3 sequence: CASSRSSEAFF. The DNA for the CDR3 is TGTGCCAGCAGTCGTTCGTCTGAAGCTTTCTTT.

The chain couples TRBV6-5 to TRBJ2-7; 7 bases align to TRBD1. The CDR3 is 16 residues long. Unmatched junction bases numbered 6, after V lost 0 bases and J lost 1 base. Germline-derived CDR1 and CDR2 are MNHEY and SVGAGI. CDR3 in DNA: TGTGCCAGCAGTTACTCTATCCAGGGGGTATCCTACGAGCAGTACTTC. Translated: CASSYSIQGVSYEQYF.

This clone was detected only once. The chain is built from TRBV7-6 and TRBJ2-7; TRBD1 matches at 7 bases. CDR1 and CDR2 (germline): SGHVS, FNYEAQ. The V segment lost 2 bases and the J segment 7 bases; nucleotides outside the gene matches: 8. This CDR3 has 14 amino acids. The CDR3 spells CASSLRGTVGEQYF. The CDR3 nucleotides are TGTGCCAGCAGCTTAAGGGGGACAGTCGGGGAGCAGTACTTC.

The rearrangement joins TRBV5-6 to TRBJ2-6; D remains unclear. The ends were cut back, 2 bases at V and 2 bases at J, with 5 bases in the middle. Germline CDR1 SGHDT, CDR2 YYEEEE. The CDR3 is 14 amino acids. CDR3 in amino acids: CASSFPAGANVLTF. DNA of the CDR3: TGTGCCAGCAGCTTCCCCGCTGGGGCCAACGTCCTGACTTTC.

The V and J genes are TRBV18 and TRBJ2-1; D uncertain. This CDR3 contains 12 residues. CDR1 and CDR2 from the germline V gene are KGHSH and LQKENI. V shed 1 base and J shed 10 bases, with 8 bases lying between them. In DNA, the CDR3 is TGTGCCAGCTCACCACTTAGTTTCGAGCAGTTCTTC. As protein: CASSPLSFEQFF. The complete variable domain, with remaining parts taken from reference TRBV18 and TRBJ2-1, reads NAGVMQNPRHLVRRRGQEARLRCSPMKGHSHVYWYRQLPEEGLKFMVYLQKENIIDESGMPKERFSAEFPKEGPSILRIQQVVRGDSAAYFCASSPLSFEQFFGPGTRLTVL.

The chain joins TRBV4-2 to TRBJ2-5; 8 nucleotides align to TRBD2. The CDR3 loop spans 15 amino acids. Trimming took 1 base from V and 4 from J; bases not matched to a gene: 5. Germline CDR1 is LGHNA and CDR2 is YNFKEQ. CDR3 nucleotide sequence: TGTGCCAGCAGCCAAGCCAGCGGGAGTACAGAGACCCAGTACTTC. It codes for CASSQASGSTETQYF.

The chain links TRBV27 to TRBJ2-3, with D tentatively TRBD2 (5 bases). Trimming removed 3 bases from V and 3 bases from J, with 7 bases in between. Germline CDR1 and CDR2: MNHEY and SMNVEV (reference sequence). The CDR3 is 13 amino acids. The CDR3 reads CASSFGLTDTQYF. Here the CDR3 DNA reads TGTGCCAGCAGTTTTGGACTGACAGATACGCAGTATTTT.

V gene TRBV11-1 combines with J gene TRBJ2-5, with 8 bases matching TRBD2. Germline CDR1 SGHAT, CDR2 FQDESV (reference sequence). V lost 5 bases and J lost 2; bases outside the gene matches: 10. The CDR3 has 16 amino acids. CDR3 nucleotide sequence: TGTGCCAGCAGCCGTGGCACTAGCGGACTGCAAGAGACCCAGTACTTC. This encodes CASSRGTSGLQETQYF.

This clone was seen a single time. CDR3 DNA: TGCGCCAGCAGCCAAGATACGGGAGGGGCAGCCTTTGATAATTCACCCCTCCACTTT. Its translation: CASSQDTGGAAFDNSPLHF. The genes are TRBV4-3 and TRBJ1-6, with a weak D call TRBD1 (5 bases). With 0 bases removed from V and 5 bases from J, the gap between germline ends came to 20 bases. The CDR3 covers 19 residues. Germline lookup yields CDR1 LGHNA and CDR2 YSLEER.

This clone was seen more than once but under ten times. The V gene is TRBV15, the J gene TRBJ2-3, with 7 bases lining up with TRBD2. Germline loops: CDR1 LNHNV, CDR2 YYDKDF (reference sequence). V shed 0 bases, J shed 4 bases, and the junction held 16 bases outside the gene matches. This CDR3 contains 19 residues. The CDR3 spells CATSREYRSGGRYSDTQYF. CDR3 sequence (DNA): TGTGCCACCAGCAGAGAGTATCGGTCTGGCGGGAGATACTCAGATACGCAGTATTTT. The variable domain in full, completed from reference TRBV15 and TRBJ2-3, reads DAMVIQNPRYQVTQFGKPVTLSCSQTLNHNVMYWYQQKSSQAPKLLFHYYDKDFNNEADTPDNFQSRRPNTSFCFLDIRSPGLGDTAMYLCATSREYRSGGRYSDTQYFGPGTRLTVL.

This chain uses TRBV15 with TRBJ2-3; maybe TRBD2 (5 bases). This CDR3 is 14 amino acids long. The germline V gene has CDR1 LNHNV and CDR2 YYDKDF (reference sequence). Trimming removed 5 bases at V and 0 bases at J, with 9 bases between. CDR3 DNA: TGTGCCACCAGCGTACGGACTAGCACAGATACGCAGTATTTT. Protein sequence: CATSVRTSTDTQYF. The full variable domain, with the rest looked up from reference TRBV15 and TRBJ2-3, is DAMVIQNPRYQVTQFGKPVTLSCSQTLNHNVMYWYQQKSSQAPKLLFHYYDKDFNNEADTPDNFQSRRPNTSFCFLDIRSPGLGDTAMYLCATSVRTSTDTQYFGPGTRLTVL.

CDR3 sequence: CASTSGHPSLRANVLTF. In nucleotides, the CDR3 is TGTGCCAGCACCTCGGGTCACCCCTCATTGAGGGCCAACGTCCTGACTTTC. The V call is TRBV27, the J call TRBJ2-6; no firm D call. This CDR3 is 17 amino acids long. Germline loops: CDR1 MNHEY, CDR2 SMNVEV (reference sequence). Deletions cut 7 bases from V and 5 bases from J, with 21 bases between.